The 29 T cell receptor beta chains below all came from one sample that was sequenced in a study of metastatic and nonmetastatic thyroid tumors. All patients were untreated before thyroid surgery. With MiXCR, TCRdb called clones anew from the PCR reads. Among more than 15,000 clones, under 35% were seen once, and the ten largest hold about 13%. The specimen was adjacent normal tissue. All receptors come from a female donor with papillary thyroid cancer or a benign thyroid nodule (not recorded which). Some clones in this sample may be carry-over from other donors' samples.

V and J are TRBV28 and TRBJ1-2; no definite D call. Germline lookup yields CDR1 MDHEN and CDR2 SYDVKM. Trimming cost V 3 bases and J 6 bases, with 5 bases left between them. CDR3 length equals 11 residues. The CDR3 nucleotides read TGTGCCAGCAGTTTTAGGAATGGCTACACCTTC. Translating gives CASSFRNGYTF.

This clone was recorded many times. The chain links TRBV12-3 or TRBV12-4 to TRBJ2-7; D uncertain. The CDR3 is 12 amino acids. The V gene lost 5 bases and the J gene lost 6 bases, with 11 bases spanning the gap. The CDR3 protein is CASSLADGEQYF. The DNA of the CDR3 is TGTGCCAGCAGTCTGGCCGACGGCGAGCAGTACTTC.

The table lists this clone with a few counts. The chain uses TRBV7-2 and TRBJ2-7; D unclear. Germline-derived CDR1 and CDR2 are SGHTA and FQGNSA. The CDR3 spans 12 residues. Between the trimmed V and J ends, which lost 0 bases and 6 bases, there was a span of 6 bases. CDR3 sequence: CASSLANVEQYF. CDR3 sequence (DNA): TGTGCCAGCAGCTTAGCGAATGTCGAGCAGTACTTC.

This clone was seen a few times. This chain joins TRBV10-3 and TRBJ2-7, with 7 bases fitting TRBD1. V dropped 8 bases and J dropped 5; count of bases not matched to a gene: 6. The CDR3 totals 12 residues. CDR1 is ENHRY and CDR2 is SYGVKD in the germline V gene. The DNA of the CDR3 is TGTGCCATCGGACAGGCCATCCACGAGCAGTACTTC. It yields the protein CAIGQAIHEQYF.

The chain's CDR3 is CSARSHRVRDGNQPQHF. CDR3 DNA sequence: TGCAGTGCTAGAAGTCACAGGGTAAGGGATGGCAATCAGCCCCAGCATTTT. The J gene is TRBJ1-5, the V gene TRBV20-1; tentatively, D is TRBD1 (6 bases). Germline V gives CDR1 DFQATT, CDR2 SNEGSKA (reference sequence). V was cut by 2 bases and J by 2 bases, with 19 bases left in between. The CDR3 sequence is 17 residues long.

The table lists this clone with a few counts. The chain uses TRBV6-2 or TRBV6-3 and TRBJ1-1, with 8 bases lining up with TRBD1. Germline V CDR1 and CDR2: MNHEY, SVGEGT. This CDR3 has 15 residues. Trimming cost V 2 bases and J 5 bases; bases outside gene matches: 7. Here the CDR3 DNA reads TGTGCCAGCAGTTACCCGACAGGGGTATGGACTGAAGCTTTCTTT. It is translated as CASSYPTGVWTEAFF.

V usage is TRBV5-1 and J usage is TRBJ1-6; TRBD1 matches 10 bases. Looked up from germline, CDR1 is SGHRS and CDR2 is YFSETQ. This CDR3 comprises 16 residues. V lost 3 bases, J lost 8 bases, and 8 bases stayed unmatched. CDR3 bases: TGCGCCAGCAGCTCACACCGGGACAGGGGAGATTCACCCCTCCACTTT. Amino acids: CASSSHRDRGDSPLHF.

This clone was counted between two and nine times. A junction boundary mismatches the germline segment, possibly from a read error. The chain couples TRBV6-6 to TRBJ2-5; D unclear. Germline CDR1 is MNHNY and CDR2 is SVGAGI (reference sequence). The CDR3 runs to 11 residues. CDR3: CASSYLETQYF. The CDR3 DNA is TGCGCCAGCAGTTACCTCGAGACCCAGTACTTC.

The rearrangement uses TRBV20-1 and TRBJ2-3, with D unresolved. V was clipped by 6 bases and J by 4 bases, with 14 bases between them. CDR3 length: 13 residues. Germline V gene sequence: CDR1 DFQATT, CDR2 SNEGSKA (reference sequence). The CDR3 sequence is CSAHRTAPDTQYF. In DNA, the CDR3 is TGCAGTGCCCACCGGACCGCCCCAGATACGCAGTATTTT.

This chain joins TRBV12-3 or TRBV12-4 and TRBJ1-1, with TRBD1 matching over 8 bases. J was trimmed by 1 base and V by 5 bases; bases with no gene match: 9. The length of the CDR3 is 16 residues. The CDR3 bases are TGTGCCAGCAGTACTTGGACAGGGTCGCGGAACACTGAAGCTTTCTTT. Translation: CASSTWTGSRNTEAFF.

The chain is built from TRBV20-1 and TRBJ2-7; a possible D gene is TRBD1 (6 bases). Germline CDR1 reads DFQATT; CDR2 reads SNEGSKA (reference sequence). There are 14 residues in the CDR3. The ends were cut back, 1 base at V and 1 base at J, with 11 bases in the middle. The CDR3 DNA reads TGCAGTGCTAGAGGGACAGCCTATTCCTACGAGCAGTACTTC. As protein: CSARGTAYSYEQYF.

The chain carries TRBV15 and TRBJ2-1; weak D call: TRBD1 (5 bases). The germline CDR1 and CDR2 sequences are LNHNV and YYDKDF (reference sequence). The V end was cut by 0 bases, the J end by 6 bases, with 15 bases between. This CDR3 region has 16 residues. The CDR3 sequence: CATSRERTWSTNEQFF. DNA of the CDR3: TGTGCCACCAGCAGAGAACGGACATGGAGCACCAATGAGCAGTTCTTC.

This chain uses TRBV2 with TRBJ2-1, with 9 bases that match TRBD2. Germline CDR1 reads SNHLY; CDR2 reads FYNNEI. V was pared by 10 bases and J by 1 base, with 2 bases of the junction left unmatched. The CDR3 has 13 residues. CDR3 nucleotides: TGTGCCACTAGCGGGAATTCCTACAATGAGCAGTTCTTC. Translation: CATSGNSYNEQFF.

This clone was counted a few times. The gene calls are TRBV6-2 or TRBV6-3 and TRBJ2-1; 12 bases agree with TRBD1. The CDR3 sequence is 15 residues long. J lost 8 bases, V lost 7 bases, and 9 bases had no gene match. Per germline, CDR1 MNHEY and CDR2 SVGEGT. In DNA, the CDR3 is TGTGCCAGCAACGACCCGGGACAGGGGGCTTATGAGCAGTTCTTC. Amino acid sequence: CASNDPGQGAYEQFF.

The chain recombines TRBV27 with TRBJ2-3; D might be TRBD1 (5 bases). The CDR3 has 17 amino acids. CDR1 is MNHEY, CDR2 SMNVEV, per germline (reference sequence). V lost 3 bases and J lost 2, with 18 bases in between. The CDR3 region has the DNA TGTGCCAGCAGTTTTACCCGGGCAGGGAAATTCACAGATACGCAGTATTTT. This translates into CASSFTRAGKFTDTQYF.

The chain links TRBV20-1 to TRBJ2-3; D is ambiguous. This CDR3 is built from 15 residues. In germline, CDR1 is DFQATT, CDR2 SNEGSKA (reference sequence). Trimming stripped 2 bases from V and 2 bases from J, with 14 bases between. The DNA for the CDR3 is TGCAGTGCTAGAACGGCGGCCCCACCCACAGATACGCAGTATTTT. This sequence encodes CSARTAAPPTDTQYF.

The chain joins TRBV10-3 to TRBJ2-7, with 8 bases fitting TRBD1. Germline assignment: CDR1 ENHRY and CDR2 SYGVKD. The CDR3 is 15 residues long. The V gene end was trimmed by 5 bases and the J gene end by 7 bases; junction bases not matched to a gene: 13. CDR3 DNA sequence: TGTGCCATCAGTCGGGACCTCGGACAGGGAGTAGAGCAGTACTTC. It yields the protein CAISRDLGQGVEQYF.

This clone was seen a handful of times. The rearrangement links TRBV24-1 to TRBJ2-2; D ambiguous. Looked up from germline, CDR1 is KGHDR and CDR2 is SFDVKD. The CDR3 runs 13 residues. V lost 2 bases, J lost 4 bases, and 4 bases lay in between. The CDR3 DNA follows: TGTGCCACCAGTGATTCCCCCACCGGGGAGCTGTTTTTT. Translation gives CATSDSPTGELFF.

This chain links TRBV20-1 with TRBJ2-7, with 7 nucleotides matching TRBD1. V was clipped by 0 bases and J by 4 bases; unmatched bases: 3. Germline V CDR1 and CDR2: DFQATT, SNEGSKA (reference sequence). The CDR3 spans 13 residues. In DNA, the CDR3 is TGCAGTGCTAGAGATCACAGGGGTTACGAGCAGTACTTC. Its translation: CSARDHRGYEQYF.

Many counts were recorded for this clone. V and J are TRBV12-3 or TRBV12-4 and TRBJ2-7; D is uncertain. The CDR3 is 12 residues long. V dropped 3 bases and J dropped 7 bases, with 10 bases sitting between them. CDR3 nucleotide sequence: TGTGCCAGCAGTTTGACCCTAAGGGAGCAGTACTTC. Its protein is CASSLTLREQYF.

This clone has ten or more counts. The chain joins TRBV5-1 to TRBJ1-4, with no clear D. Germline CDR1 and CDR2: SGHRS and YFSETQ. The CDR3 spans 13 residues. The V end was cut by 2 bases, the J end by 6 bases, with 8 bases between. DNA of the CDR3: TGCGCCAGCAGCTTCTACGGGGATGAAAAACTGTTTTTT. It is translated as CASSFYGDEKLFF.

This clone is labeled as large. Mismatch with germline at one junction end may stem from a read error. The chain links TRBV12-3 or TRBV12-4 to TRBJ2-7; D is unclear. This CDR3 has 11 amino acids. The CDR3 nucleotides read TGTGCCAGCAGTTTAGGTTCTACTACCCTCTTC. Translating gives CASSLGSTTLF.

The genes are TRBV20-1 and TRBJ2-1, with unresolved D. CDR3 length: 14 amino acids. In germline, CDR1 is DFQATT, CDR2 SNEGSKA (reference sequence). V lost 2 bases and J lost 6, with 14 bases in between. The CDR3 here is CSARPVYQTNEQFF. CDR3 DNA sequence: TGCAGTGCTAGACCCGTCTACCAAACCAATGAGCAGTTCTTC.

The gene calls are TRBV4-3 and TRBJ1-2, with D perhaps matching TRBD1 (5 bases). Trimming took 3 bases from V and 3 from J, leaving 14 bases between them. This CDR3 has 15 residues. Per germline, CDR1 LGHNA and CDR2 YSLEER. The CDR3 sequence is CASSQGDGGHYGYTF. Written as DNA, the CDR3 is TGCGCCAGCAGCCAGGGGGATGGTGGCCACTATGGCTACACCTTC.

The chain employs TRBV5-4 and TRBJ2-7, with 8 bases fitting TRBD2. V lost 6 bases and J lost 12; bases outside the gene matches: 14. CDR3 length: 13 residues. In germline, CDR1 is SGHNT, CDR2 YYREEE (reference sequence). In DNA, the CDR3 is TGTGCCAGCACCTCCTCTCAAGAAGGACTAGCGTACTTC. This sequence encodes CASTSSQEGLAYF.

The chain uses TRBV20-1 and TRBJ2-5; D unresolved. Trimming pared 1 base from V and 10 bases from J, leaving 16 bases between. This CDR3 region has 13 residues. Germline CDR1 DFQATT, CDR2 SNEGSKA (reference sequence). CDR3 region: CSARVGPVDGQYF. The CDR3 DNA reads TGCAGTGCTAGAGTAGGGCCGGTAGACGGCCAGTACTTC.

The V gene is TRBV6-5, the J gene TRBJ1-2; D is perhaps TRBD1 (6 bases). The CDR3 covers 16 residues. Germline lookup yields CDR1 MNHEY and CDR2 SVGAGI. V shed 0 bases and J shed 7 bases, with 18 bases lying between them. The CDR3 is CASSYSYDRRVFGYTF. CDR3 DNA: TGTGCCAGCAGTTACTCCTACGACAGGCGGGTTTTTGGCTACACCTTC.

As to this clone: A read error may produce the germline difference seen at one junction end. The chain couples TRBV11-2 to TRBJ2-1; D is possibly TRBD1 (6 bases). Germline CDR1 reads SGHAT; CDR2 reads FQNNGV. The CDR3 contains 15 residues. The CDR3: CASCQTRTAYTEQFF. The CDR3 DNA sequence: TGTGCCAGCTGCCAGACGAGGACAGCCTACACTGAGCAGTTCTTC.

The V and J genes are TRBV2 and TRBJ2-7; D is unresolved. Trimming stripped 6 bases from V and 4 bases from J, with 13 bases between. Germline V gene data show CDR1 as SNHLY and CDR2 as FYNNEI. The CDR3 is 13 residues long. CDR3 region: CASRHPDPYEQYF. The CDR3 DNA reads TGTGCCAGCAGGCATCCTGACCCTTACGAGCAGTACTTC.